The 15 T cell receptor beta chains presented below share a single source sample, sequenced in a study of beta chain features in type 1 diabetes. Study-level points and caveats: Type 1 diabetes patients had moderately but significantly shorter TCRB CDR3s in all four CD4+ subsets.

Expressed TCRB transcripts were sequenced because the isolated RNA had all been reverse transcribed beforehand. Generated by immunoSEQ multiplex PCR, the TCRdb table keeps only in-frame clones and is missing some. The sample records about 150,000 clones, over 9% being singletons. These receptors have no identified antigens. The sequenced sample consisted of central memory CD4+ T cells from blood. The origin of the receptors is a man aged 25 to 45 with type 1 diabetes.

The chain links TRBV30 to TRBJ2-7; 8 bases fit TRBD1. Germline CDR1 GTSNPN, CDR2 SVGIG (reference sequence). This CDR3 is built from 13 residues. The trim removed 3 bases at V and 2 bases at J, leaving 3 bases unmatched. CDR3 DNA sequence: TGTGCCTGGAGAACAGGGGGAGCCTACGAGCAGTACTTC. It encodes CAWRTGGAYEQYF. Based on the CDR3 plus reference TRBV30 and TRBJ2-7, the full variable domain is SQTIHQWPATLVQPVGSPLSLECTVEGTSNPNLYWYRQAAGRGLQLLFYSVGIGQISSEVPQNLSASRPQDRQFILSSKKLLLSDSGFYLCAWRTGGAYEQYFGPGTRLTVT.

This clone has more than one count but fewer than ten. V gene TRBV2 combines with J gene TRBJ2-1; D might be TRBD2 (5 bases). CDR1 is SNHLY and CDR2 is FYNNEI in the germline V gene. The germline V and J ends were trimmed by 7 bases and 14 bases, with 15 bases remaining between them. The CDR3 contains 11 residues. The CDR3 coding sequence is TGTGCCAGCAATATTGCGGGTCCTAAGTTCTTC. Amino acids: CASNIAGPKFF.

The chain couples TRBV4-2 to TRBJ2-7; 14 positions agree with TRBD2. The germline V gene has CDR1 LGHNA and CDR2 YNFKEQ. The CDR3 has 17 amino acids. The J segment lost 3 bases and the V segment lost 4 bases, leaving 8 bases of the junction unmatched. CDR3 sequence: CASSPRLAGGPGYEQYF. The CDR3 coding sequence is TGTGCCAGCAGCCCCCGACTAGCGGGAGGGCCGGGCTACGAGCAGTACTTC.

This clone was recorded a few times. The chain is built from TRBV27 and TRBJ1-4; D unclear. This CDR3 contains 16 residues. V was clipped by 5 bases and J by 4 bases, with 17 bases between them. In germline, CDR1 is MNHEY, CDR2 SMNVEV (reference sequence). CDR3: CASSLNAGYFNEKLFF. The CDR3 nucleotides read TGTGCCAGCAGTCTCAATGCCGGGTACTTTAATGAAAAACTGTTTTTT.

As for this clone: Relative to the germline gene, one junction end is altered; a read error may explain this. V and J are TRBV5-4 and TRBJ2-2; D is perhaps TRBD1 (6 bases). In germline, CDR1 is SGHNT, CDR2 YYREEE (reference sequence). CDR3 size: 16 residues. The CDR3 region is CASSTATGSKTGELFF. The CDR3 DNA reads as TGTGCCAGCAGCACCGCCACAGGGTCGAAAACCGGGGAGCTGTTTTTT.

J is TRBJ1-1 and V is TRBV6-1, with 7 bases aligning to TRBD1. This CDR3 comprises 14 residues. Germline values: CDR1 MNHNS, CDR2 SASEGT. Trimming at V came to 6 bases and at J to 0 bases, leaving 4 bases not matched to a gene. The CDR3 DNA follows: TGTGCCAGCAGCCCCGGGACAGTGAACACTGAAGCTTTCTTT. It translates to CASSPGTVNTEAFF.

The chain couples TRBV2 to TRBJ1-4; 8 nucleotides agree with TRBD1. The CDR3 runs 12 residues. Per the germline V gene, CDR1 is SNHLY and CDR2 is FYNNEI. J lost 10 bases, V lost 8 bases, and 6 bases had no gene match. CDR3 sequence reads: CASSGGEVKLFF. CDR3 DNA sequence: TGTGCCAGCTCAGGGGGCGAGGTAAAACTGTTTTTT.

V is TRBV6-4 and J is TRBJ2-1; possibly TRBD2 for D (6 bases). This CDR3 is built from 16 residues. Per germline, CDR1 MRHNA and CDR2 SNTAGT. V was shortened by 7 bases and J by 5 bases, with 21 bases between the two germline ends. The CDR3 DNA sequence: TGTGCCAGCATTAGGTCCGAACCAACTAGCAACAATGAGCAGTTCTTC. Its protein is CASIRSEPTSNNEQFF.

The V and J genes are TRBV14 and TRBJ1-1, with D possibly matching TRBD1 (5 bases). CDR3 length: 14 amino acids. V was trimmed by 4 bases and J by 3 bases, leaving 12 bases between them. CDR1 SGHDN and CDR2 FVKESK come from the germline V gene. In nucleotides, the CDR3 is TGTGCCAGCAGCCTAGTCGGCAGGGACACTGAAGCTTTCTTT. Residues: CASSLVGRDTEAFF.

Only a few counts were recorded for this clone. This chain uses TRBV5-1 with TRBJ2-7, with unresolved D. CDR3 size: 12 residues. The V end lost 0 bases, the J end lost 4 bases, and 5 bases lay between the germline ends. From germline, CDR1 is SGHRS and CDR2 YFSETQ. Here the CDR3 reads CASSLDRYEQYF. CDR3 coding DNA: TGCGCCAGCAGCTTGGACAGATACGAGCAGTACTTC.

J is TRBJ1-2 and V is TRBV28; the D is unclear. The V end was cut by 6 bases, the J end by 4 bases, with 9 bases between. The germline V gene has CDR1 MDHEN and CDR2 SYDVKM. CDR3 length: 12 residues. The CDR3 protein is CASRADIYGYTF. The CDR3 DNA reads TGTGCCAGCAGGGCAGATATCTATGGCTACACCTTC.

CDR3 bases: TGTGCCAGCAGCCGAGGGACTAGCGGCTACGAGCAGTACTTC. Translating it yields CASSRGTSGYEQYF. The chain is built from TRBV9 and TRBJ2-7, with TRBD2 identical over 11 bases. The V gene's germline CDR1 is SGDLS and CDR2 YYNGEE. The CDR3 consists of 14 residues. Losses at the gene ends were 4 bases for V and 3 bases for J; bases not matched to a gene: 3. The full variable domain, in which reference TRBV9 and TRBJ2-7 provide the parts outside the CDR3, is DSGVTQTPKHLITATGQRVTLRCSPRSGDLSVYWYQQSLDQGLQFLIQYYNGEERAKGNILERFSAQQFPDLHSELNLSSLELGDSALYFCASSRGTSGYEQYFGPGTRLTVT.

This clone was picked up a small number of times. This chain uses TRBV7-2 with TRBJ2-5; the D gene is possibly TRBD2 (6 bases). V lost 4 bases, J lost 1 base, and 10 bases lay in between. From germline, CDR1 is SGHTA and CDR2 FQGNSA. The CDR3 loop spans 14 amino acids. The CDR3 is CASSWRAGQETQYF. The CDR3 DNA follows: TGTGCCAGCAGCTGGAGAGCGGGCCAAGAGACCCAGTACTTC.

This clone occurred a few times. The rearrangement joins TRBV27 to TRBJ1-1; TRBD1 is a possible D gene (5 bases). CDR3 size: 14 residues. Per the germline V gene, CDR1 is MNHEY and CDR2 is SMNVEV (reference sequence). Trimming took off 5 bases at V and 6 bases at J, with 16 bases between the two ends. The CDR3 DNA follows: TGTGCCAGCAGTCGGGAGGGGCGAGGCGCTGAAGCTTTCTTT. Translation: CASSREGRGAEAFF.

This clone was counted only a few times. The V and J genes are TRBV27 and TRBJ2-3; TRBD2 might be the D (7 bases). V lost 10 bases to trimming and J lost 0 bases, with 17 bases between them. The CDR3 sequence is 15 residues long. Germline values: CDR1 MNHEY, CDR2 SMNVEV (reference sequence). The CDR3 here is CAKTYGGRSTDTQYF. CDR3 DNA sequence: TGTGCCAAAACTTACGGGGGGCGGAGCACAGATACGCAGTATTTT.